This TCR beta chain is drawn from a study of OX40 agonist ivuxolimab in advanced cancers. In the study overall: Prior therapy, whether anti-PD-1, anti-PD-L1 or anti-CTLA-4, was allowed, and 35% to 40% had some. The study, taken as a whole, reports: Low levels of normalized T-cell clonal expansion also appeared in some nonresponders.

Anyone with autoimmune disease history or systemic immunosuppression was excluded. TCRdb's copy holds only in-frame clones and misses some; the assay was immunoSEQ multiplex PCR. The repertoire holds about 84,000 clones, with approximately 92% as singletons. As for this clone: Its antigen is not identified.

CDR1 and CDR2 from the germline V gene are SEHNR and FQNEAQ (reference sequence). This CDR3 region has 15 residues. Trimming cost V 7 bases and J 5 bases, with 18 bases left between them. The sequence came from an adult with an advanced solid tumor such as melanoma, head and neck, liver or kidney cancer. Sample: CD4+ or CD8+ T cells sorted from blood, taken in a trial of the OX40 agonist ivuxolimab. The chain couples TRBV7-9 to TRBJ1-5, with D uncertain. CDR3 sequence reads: CASTPAGGSHQPQHF. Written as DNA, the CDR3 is TGTGCCAGCACCCCGGCAGGAGGGTCCCATCAGCCCCAGCATTTT.